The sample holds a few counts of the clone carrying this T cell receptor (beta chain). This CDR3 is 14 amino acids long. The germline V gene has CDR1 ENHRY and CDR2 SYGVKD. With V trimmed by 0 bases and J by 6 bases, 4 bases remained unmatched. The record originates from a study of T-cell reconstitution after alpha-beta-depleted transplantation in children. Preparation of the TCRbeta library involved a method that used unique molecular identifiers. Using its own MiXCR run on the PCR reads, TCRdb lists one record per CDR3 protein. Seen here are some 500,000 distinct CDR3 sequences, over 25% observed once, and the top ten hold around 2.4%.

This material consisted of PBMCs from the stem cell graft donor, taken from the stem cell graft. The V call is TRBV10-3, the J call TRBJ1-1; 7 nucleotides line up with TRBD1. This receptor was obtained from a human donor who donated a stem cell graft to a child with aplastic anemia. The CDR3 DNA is TGTGCCATCAGTGAGTCAGGGACAGTACCTGAAGCTTTCTTT. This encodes CAISESGTVPEAFF.